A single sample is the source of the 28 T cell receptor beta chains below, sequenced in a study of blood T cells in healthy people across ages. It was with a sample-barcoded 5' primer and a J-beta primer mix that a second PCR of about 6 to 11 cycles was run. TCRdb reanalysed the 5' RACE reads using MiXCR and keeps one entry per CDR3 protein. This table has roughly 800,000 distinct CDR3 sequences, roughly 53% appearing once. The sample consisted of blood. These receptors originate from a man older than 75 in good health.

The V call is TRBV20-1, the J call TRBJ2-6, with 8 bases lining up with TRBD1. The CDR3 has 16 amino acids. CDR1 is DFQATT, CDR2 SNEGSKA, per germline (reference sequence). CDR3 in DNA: TGCAGCGGGACGGGACAGGCTAGCTCTGGGGCCAACGTCCTGACTTTC. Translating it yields CSGTGQASSGANVLTF.

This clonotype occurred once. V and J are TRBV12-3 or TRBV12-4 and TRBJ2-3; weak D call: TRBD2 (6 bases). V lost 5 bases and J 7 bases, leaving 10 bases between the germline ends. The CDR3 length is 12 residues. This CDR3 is CASSLRENTQYF. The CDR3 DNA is TGTGCCAGCAGTCTCCGGGAGAATACGCAGTATTTT.

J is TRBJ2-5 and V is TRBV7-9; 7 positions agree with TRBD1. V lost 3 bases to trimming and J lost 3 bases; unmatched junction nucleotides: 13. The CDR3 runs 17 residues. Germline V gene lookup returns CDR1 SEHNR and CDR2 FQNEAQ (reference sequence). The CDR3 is CASSFNPHRGAKETQYF. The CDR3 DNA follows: TGTGCCAGCAGCTTTAACCCTCACAGGGGAGCCAAAGAGACCCAGTACTTC.

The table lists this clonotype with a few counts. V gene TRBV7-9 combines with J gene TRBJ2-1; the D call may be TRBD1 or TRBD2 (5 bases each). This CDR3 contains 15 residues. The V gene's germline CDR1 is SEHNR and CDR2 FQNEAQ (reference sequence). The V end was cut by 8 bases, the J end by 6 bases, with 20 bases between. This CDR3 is CASLRGSNLRNEQFF. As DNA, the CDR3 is TGTGCCAGCTTGAGGGGATCCAATCTACGCAATGAGCAGTTCTTC.

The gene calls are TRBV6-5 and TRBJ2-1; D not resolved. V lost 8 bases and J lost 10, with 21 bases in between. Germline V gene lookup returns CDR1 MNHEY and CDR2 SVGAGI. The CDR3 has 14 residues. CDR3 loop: CASSQQEISGEQFF. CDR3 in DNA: TGTGCCAGCTCCCAGCAGGAGATATCCGGGGAGCAGTTCTTC.

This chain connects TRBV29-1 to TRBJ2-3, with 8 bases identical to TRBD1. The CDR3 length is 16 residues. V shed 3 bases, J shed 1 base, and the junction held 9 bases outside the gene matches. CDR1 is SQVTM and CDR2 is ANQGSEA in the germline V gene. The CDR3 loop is CSVDGGPGQGTDTQYF. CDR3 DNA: TGCAGCGTTGATGGGGGGCCGGGACAGGGCACAGATACGCAGTATTTT.

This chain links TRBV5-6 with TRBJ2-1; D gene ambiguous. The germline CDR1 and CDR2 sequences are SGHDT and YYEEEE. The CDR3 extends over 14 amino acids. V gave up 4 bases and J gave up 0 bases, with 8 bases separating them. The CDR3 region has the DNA TGTGCCAGCAGCGCGGTCAGCTCCTACAATGAGCAGTTCTTC. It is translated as CASSAVSSYNEQFF.

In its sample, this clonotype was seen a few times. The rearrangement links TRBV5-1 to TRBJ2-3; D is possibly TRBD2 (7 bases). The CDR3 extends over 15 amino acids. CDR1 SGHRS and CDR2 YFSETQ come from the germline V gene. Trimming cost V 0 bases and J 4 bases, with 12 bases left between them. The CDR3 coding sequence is TGCGCCAGCAGCTTGGCGGGGGGCGCGTCAGATACGCAGTATTTT. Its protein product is CASSLAGGASDTQYF.

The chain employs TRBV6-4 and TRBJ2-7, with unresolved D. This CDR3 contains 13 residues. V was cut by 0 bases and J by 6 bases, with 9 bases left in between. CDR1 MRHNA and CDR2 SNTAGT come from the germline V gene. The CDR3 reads CASSDSNTGEQYF. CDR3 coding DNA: TGTGCCAGCAGTGACTCGAATACGGGCGAGCAGTACTTC.

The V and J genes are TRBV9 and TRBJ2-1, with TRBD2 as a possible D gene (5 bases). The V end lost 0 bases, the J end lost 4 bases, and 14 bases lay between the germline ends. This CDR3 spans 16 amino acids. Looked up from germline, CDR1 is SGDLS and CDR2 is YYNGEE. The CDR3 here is CASSVASRVSYNEQFF. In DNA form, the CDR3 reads TGTGCCAGCAGCGTAGCTTCGCGGGTGTCGTACAATGAGCAGTTCTTC.

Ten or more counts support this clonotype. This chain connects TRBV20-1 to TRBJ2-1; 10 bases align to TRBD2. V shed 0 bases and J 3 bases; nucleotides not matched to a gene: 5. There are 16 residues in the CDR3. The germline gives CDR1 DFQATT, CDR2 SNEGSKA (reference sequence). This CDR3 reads CSARDPLAGVYNEQFF. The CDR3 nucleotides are TGCAGTGCTAGAGACCCCCTAGCGGGGGTCTACAATGAGCAGTTCTTC.

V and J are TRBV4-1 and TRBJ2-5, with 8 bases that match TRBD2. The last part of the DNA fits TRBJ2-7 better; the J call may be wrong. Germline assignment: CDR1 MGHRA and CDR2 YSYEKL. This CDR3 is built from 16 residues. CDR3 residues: CASSQGLAGQGYEQYF. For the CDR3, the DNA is TGCGCCAGCAGCCAGGGGCTAGCGGGTCAAGGCTACGAGCAGTACTTC.

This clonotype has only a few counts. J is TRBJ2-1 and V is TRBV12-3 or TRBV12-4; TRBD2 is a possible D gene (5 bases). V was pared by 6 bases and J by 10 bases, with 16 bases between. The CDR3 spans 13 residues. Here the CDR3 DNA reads TGTGCCAGCAGCTTCGCCTTATCGGGGGAGCAGTTCTTC. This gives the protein CASSFALSGEQFF.

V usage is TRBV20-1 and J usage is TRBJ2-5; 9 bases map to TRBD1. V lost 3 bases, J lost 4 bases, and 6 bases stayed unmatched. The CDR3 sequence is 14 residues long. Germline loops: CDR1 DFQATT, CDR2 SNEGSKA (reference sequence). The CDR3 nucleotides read TGCAGTGCTAGGGACAGGGGTCTAGGAGAGACCCAGTACTTC. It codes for CSARDRGLGETQYF.

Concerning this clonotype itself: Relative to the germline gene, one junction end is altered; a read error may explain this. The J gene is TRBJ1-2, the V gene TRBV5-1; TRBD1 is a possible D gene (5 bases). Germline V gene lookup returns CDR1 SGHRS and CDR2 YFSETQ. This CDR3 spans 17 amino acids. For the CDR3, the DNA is TGCGCCCGCAGCTTGGATAGGATTGCAGGGACTAACTATGGCTACACCTTC. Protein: CARSLDRIAGTNYGYTF.

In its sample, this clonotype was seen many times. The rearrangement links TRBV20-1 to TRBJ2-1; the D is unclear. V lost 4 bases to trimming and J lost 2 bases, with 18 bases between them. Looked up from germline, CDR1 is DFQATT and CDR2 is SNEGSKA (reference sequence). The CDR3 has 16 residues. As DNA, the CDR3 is TGCAGTGCTACCATCGGGCCCCGAAGGCCCTACAATGAGCAGTTCTTC. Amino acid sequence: CSATIGPRRPYNEQFF.

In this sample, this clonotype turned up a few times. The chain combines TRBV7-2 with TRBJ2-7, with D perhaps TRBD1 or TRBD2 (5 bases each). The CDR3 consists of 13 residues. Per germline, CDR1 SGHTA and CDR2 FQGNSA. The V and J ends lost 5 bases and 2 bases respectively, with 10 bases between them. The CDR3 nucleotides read TGTGCCAGCAGCGCCGGGACCCCCTACGAGCAGTACTTC. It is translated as CASSAGTPYEQYF.

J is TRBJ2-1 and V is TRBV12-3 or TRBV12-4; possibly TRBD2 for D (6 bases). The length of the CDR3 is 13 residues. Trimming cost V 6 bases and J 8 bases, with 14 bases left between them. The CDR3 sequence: CASSPTPGDEQFF. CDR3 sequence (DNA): TGTGCCAGCAGCCCAACACCGGGGGATGAGCAGTTCTTC.

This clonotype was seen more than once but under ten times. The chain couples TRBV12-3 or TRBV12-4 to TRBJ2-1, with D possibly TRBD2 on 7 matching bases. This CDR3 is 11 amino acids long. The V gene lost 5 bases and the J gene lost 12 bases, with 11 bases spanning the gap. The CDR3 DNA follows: TGTGCCAGCAGTGTAGGGGGGGGGCAGTTCTTC. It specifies CASSVGGGQFF.

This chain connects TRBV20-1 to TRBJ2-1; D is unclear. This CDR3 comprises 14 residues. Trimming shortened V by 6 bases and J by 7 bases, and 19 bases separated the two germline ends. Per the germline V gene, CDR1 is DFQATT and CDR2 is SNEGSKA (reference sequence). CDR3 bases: TGCAGTGCCCCTGTCTCTATCGGTTGGAATGAGCAGTTCTTC. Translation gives CSAPVSIGWNEQFF.

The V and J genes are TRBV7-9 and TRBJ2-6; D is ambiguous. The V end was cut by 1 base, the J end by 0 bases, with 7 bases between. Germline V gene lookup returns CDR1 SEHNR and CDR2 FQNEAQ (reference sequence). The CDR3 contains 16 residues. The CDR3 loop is CASSLGLDSGANVLTF. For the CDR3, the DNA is TGTGCCAGCAGCTTAGGGCTAGACTCTGGGGCCAACGTCCTGACTTTC.

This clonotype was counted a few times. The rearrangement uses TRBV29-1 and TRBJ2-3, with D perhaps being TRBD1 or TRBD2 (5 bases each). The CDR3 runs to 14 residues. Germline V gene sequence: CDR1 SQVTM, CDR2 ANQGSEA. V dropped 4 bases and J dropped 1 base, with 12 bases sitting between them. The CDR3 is CSVGGSSGTDTQYF. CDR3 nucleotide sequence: TGCAGCGTTGGGGGGAGTAGCGGCACAGATACGCAGTATTTT.

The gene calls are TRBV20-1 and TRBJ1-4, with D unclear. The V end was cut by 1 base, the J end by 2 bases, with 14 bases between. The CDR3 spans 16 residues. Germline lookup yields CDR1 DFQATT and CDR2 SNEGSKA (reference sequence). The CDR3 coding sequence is TGCAGTGCTAGAGTTGTGCCAGGCGGGACTAATGAAAAACTGTTTTTT. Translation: CSARVVPGGTNEKLFF.

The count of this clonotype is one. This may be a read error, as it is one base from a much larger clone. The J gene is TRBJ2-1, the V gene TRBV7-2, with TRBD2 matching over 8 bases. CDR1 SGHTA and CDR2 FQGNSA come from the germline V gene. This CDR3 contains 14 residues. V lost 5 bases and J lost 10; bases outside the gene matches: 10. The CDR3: CASSPGRGSYEQFF. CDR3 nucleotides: TGTGCCAGCAGCCCCGGGAGGGGGTCCTACGAGCAGTTCTTC.

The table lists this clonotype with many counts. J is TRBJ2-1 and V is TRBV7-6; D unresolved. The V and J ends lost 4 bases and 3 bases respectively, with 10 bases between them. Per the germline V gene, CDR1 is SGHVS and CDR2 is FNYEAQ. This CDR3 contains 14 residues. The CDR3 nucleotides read TGTGCCAGCAGCTCCGCCAATAACTACAATGAGCAGTTCTTC. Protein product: CASSSANNYNEQFF.

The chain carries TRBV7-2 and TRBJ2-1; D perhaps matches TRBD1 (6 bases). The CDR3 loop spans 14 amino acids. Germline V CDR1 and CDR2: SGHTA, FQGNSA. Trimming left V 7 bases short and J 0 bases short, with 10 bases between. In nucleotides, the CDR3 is TGTGCCAGCAATGGACAGAGCTCCTACAATGAGCAGTTCTTC. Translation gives CASNGQSSYNEQFF.

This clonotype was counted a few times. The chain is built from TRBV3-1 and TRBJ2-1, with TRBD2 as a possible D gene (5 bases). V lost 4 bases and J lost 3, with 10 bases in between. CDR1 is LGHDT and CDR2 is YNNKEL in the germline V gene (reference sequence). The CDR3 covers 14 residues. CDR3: CASSPSGNYNEQFF. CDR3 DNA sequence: TGTGCCAGCAGCCCTTCCGGGAACTACAATGAGCAGTTCTTC.

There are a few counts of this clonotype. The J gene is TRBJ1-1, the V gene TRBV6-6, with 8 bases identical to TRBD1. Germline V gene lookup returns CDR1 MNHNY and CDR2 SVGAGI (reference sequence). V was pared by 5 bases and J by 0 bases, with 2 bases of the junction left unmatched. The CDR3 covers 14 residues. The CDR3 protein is CASSNRGLNTEAFF. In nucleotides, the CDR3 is TGTGCCAGCAGTAACAGGGGGTTGAACACTGAAGCTTTCTTT.